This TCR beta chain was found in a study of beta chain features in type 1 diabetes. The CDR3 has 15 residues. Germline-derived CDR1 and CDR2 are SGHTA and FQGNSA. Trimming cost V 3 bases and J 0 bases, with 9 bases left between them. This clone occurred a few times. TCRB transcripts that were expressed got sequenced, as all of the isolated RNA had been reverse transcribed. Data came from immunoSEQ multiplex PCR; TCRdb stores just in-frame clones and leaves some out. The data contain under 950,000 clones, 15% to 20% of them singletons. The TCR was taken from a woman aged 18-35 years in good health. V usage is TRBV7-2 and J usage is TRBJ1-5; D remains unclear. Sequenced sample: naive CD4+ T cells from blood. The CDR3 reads CASSLPGGSNQPQHF. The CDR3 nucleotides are TGTGCCAGCAGCTTGCCGGGCGGTAGCAATCAGCCCCAGCATTTT. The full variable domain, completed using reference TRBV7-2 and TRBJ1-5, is GAGVSQSPSNKVTEKGKDVELRCDPISGHTALYWYRQSLGQGLEFLIYFQGNSAPDKSGLPSDRFSAERTGGSVSTLTIQRTQQEDSAVYLCASSLPGGSNQPQHFGDGTRLSIL.